This TCR beta chain was retrieved from a study of blood T cell repertoires in COVID-19. The CDR3 is 16 residues long. Germline V CDR1 and CDR2: SGHRS, YFSETQ. Trimming cost V 3 bases and J 5 bases; bases outside gene matches: 9. Sequenced by immunoSEQ multiplex PCR; TCRdb stores in-frame clones only, minus some. Of 95,000 to 150,000 clones in the sample, about four fifths were seen once. This clone was detected only once. The receptor's source is a man between 65 and 85 years old with acute or convalescent COVID-19. Sequenced material: peripheral blood. This sequence joins TRBV5-1 and TRBJ2-7, with TRBD1 matching over 12 bases. The CDR3 nucleotides are TGCGCCAGCAGCTCGGGACAGGGGGCAGTATTGGACGAGCAGTACTTC. It yields the protein CASSSGQGAVLDEQYF. Using reference TRBV5-1 and TRBJ2-7 for the parts outside the CDR3, the full variable domain is KAGVTQTPRYLIKTRGQQVTLSCSPISGHRSVSWYQQTPGQGLQFLFEYFSETQRNKGNFPGRFSGRQFSNSRSEMNVSTLELGDSALYLCASSSGQGAVLDEQYFGPGTRLTVT.